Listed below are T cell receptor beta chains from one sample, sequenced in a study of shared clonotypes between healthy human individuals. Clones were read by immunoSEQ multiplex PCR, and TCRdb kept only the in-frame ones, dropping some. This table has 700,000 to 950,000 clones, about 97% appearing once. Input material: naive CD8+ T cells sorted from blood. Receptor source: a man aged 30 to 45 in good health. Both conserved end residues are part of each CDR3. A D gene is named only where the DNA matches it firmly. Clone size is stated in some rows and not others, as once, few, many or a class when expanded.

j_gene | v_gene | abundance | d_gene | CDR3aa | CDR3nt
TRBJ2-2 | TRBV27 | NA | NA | CASSLSIGNTGELFF | TGTGCCAGCAGTTTATCGATCGGGAACACCGGGGAGCTGTTTTTT
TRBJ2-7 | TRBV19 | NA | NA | CASSTGLRVYEQYF | TGTGCCAGTAGTACCGGGCTTAGGGTCTACGAGCAGTACTTC
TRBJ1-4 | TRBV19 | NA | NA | CASNSATNEKLFF | TGTGCCAGTAACTCGGCAACTAATGAAAAACTGTTTTTT
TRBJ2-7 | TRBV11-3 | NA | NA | CASSEGYEQYF | TGTGCCAGCAGCGAAGGCTACGAGCAGTACTTC
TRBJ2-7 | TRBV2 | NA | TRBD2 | CASSSGLAGGTGSYEQYF | TGTGCCAGCAGTTCGGGACTAGCGGGAGGGACCGGCTCCTACGAGCAGTACTTC
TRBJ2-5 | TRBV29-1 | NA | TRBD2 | CSVELREEGETQYF | TGCAGCGTTGAATTGCGGGAGGAGGGAGAGACCCAGTACTTC
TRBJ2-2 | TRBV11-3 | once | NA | CASSLDPVLQGGNTGELFF | TGTGCCAGCAGCTTAGACCCTGTACTACAGGGTGGAAACACCGGGGAGCTGTTTTTT
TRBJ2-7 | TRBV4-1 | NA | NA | CASSHPRGSYEQYF | TGCGCCAGCAGCCACCCCAGGGGATCCTACGAGCAGTACTTC
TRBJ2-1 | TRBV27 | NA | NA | CASSRPSSEQFF | TGTGCCAGCAGTCGACCAAGCAGTGAGCAGTTCTTC
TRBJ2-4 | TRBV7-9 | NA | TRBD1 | CASSPPTGVNIQYF | TGTGCCAGCAGCCCACCGACAGGGGTCAACATTCAGTACTTC
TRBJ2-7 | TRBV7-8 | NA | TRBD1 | CASSLNRGYYEQYF | TGTGCCAGCAGCTTAAACAGGGGGTACTACGAGCAGTACTTC
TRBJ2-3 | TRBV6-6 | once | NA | CASSSGSTDTQYF | TGTGCCAGCAGTAGCGGGAGCACAGATACGCAGTATTTT
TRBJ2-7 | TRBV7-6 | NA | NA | CASSLVEEDYEQYF | TGTGCCAGCAGCTTAGTGGAGGAGGATTACGAGCAGTACTTC
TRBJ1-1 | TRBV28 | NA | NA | CASSTDSLMNTEAFF | TGTGCCAGCAGTACAGACAGCCTCATGAACACTGAAGCTTTCTTT
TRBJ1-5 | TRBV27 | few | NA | CASRPGVGNQPQHF | TGTGCCAGCAGACCCGGGGTGGGCAATCAGCCCCAGCATTTT
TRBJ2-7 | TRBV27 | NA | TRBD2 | CASSAGLAGEQYF | TGTGCCAGCAGTGCGGGACTAGCCGGCGAGCAGTACTTC
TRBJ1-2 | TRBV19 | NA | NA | CASSFPGPGYTF | TGTGCCAGTAGTTTCCCGGGGCCCGGCTACACCTTC
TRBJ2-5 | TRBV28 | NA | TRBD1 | CASSLDRVREETQYF | TGTGCCAGCAGTTTGGACAGGGTCAGGGAGGAGACCCAGTACTTC
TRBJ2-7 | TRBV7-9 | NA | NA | CASSLGDATGGEKTYEQYF | TGTGCCAGCAGCTTAGGAGATGCTACGGGGGGCGAGAAAACCTACGAGCAGTACTTC
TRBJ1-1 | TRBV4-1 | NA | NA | CASSQEEVNTEAFF | TGCGCCAGCAGCCAAGAGGAGGTAAACACTGAAGCTTTCTTT
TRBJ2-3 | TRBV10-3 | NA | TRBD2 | CAISDDVSGRGTDTQYF | TGTGCCATCAGTGACGACGTCAGCGGGAGAGGCACAGATACGCAGTATTTT
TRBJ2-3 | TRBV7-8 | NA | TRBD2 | CASSWETSGRLDTQYF | TGTGCCAGCAGCTGGGAGACTAGCGGGAGATTAGATACGCAGTATTTT
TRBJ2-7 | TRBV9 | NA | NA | CASSVGQVGPYEQYF | TGTGCCAGCAGCGTAGGACAGGTAGGCCCCTACGAGCAGTACTTC
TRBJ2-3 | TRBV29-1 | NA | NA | CSVDGTDTQYF | TGCAGCGTTGATGGGACAGATACGCAGTATTTT
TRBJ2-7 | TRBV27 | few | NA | CASSLNGPSGYHF | TGTGCCAGCAGTTTAAACGGTCCGTCGGGCTATCACTTC
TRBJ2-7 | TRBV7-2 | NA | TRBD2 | CASSLPAGVTYEQYF | TGTGCCAGCAGCCTACCAGCGGGAGTAACATACGAGCAGTACTTC
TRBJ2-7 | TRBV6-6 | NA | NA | CASSERTYEQYF | TGTGCCAGCAGTGAGAGAACCTACGAGCAGTACTTC
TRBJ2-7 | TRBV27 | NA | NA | CASSSGGEQYF | TGTGCCAGCAGTTCCGGGGGCGAGCAGTACTTC
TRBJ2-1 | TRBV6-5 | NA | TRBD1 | CASSYAGGGEQFF | TGTGCCAGCAGTTATGCAGGGGGCGGTGAGCAGTTCTTC
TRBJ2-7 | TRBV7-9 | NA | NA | CASSLEAYEQYF | TGTGCCAGCAGCTTGGAAGCCTACGAGCAGTACTTC
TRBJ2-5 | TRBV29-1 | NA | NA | CSVEDPGEQETQYF | TGCAGCGTTGAAGATCCAGGGGAACAAGAGACCCAGTACTTC
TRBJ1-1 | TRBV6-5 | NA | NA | CASSLGSGTEAFF | TGTGCCAGCAGTTTGGGTTCGGGCACTGAAGCTTTCTTT
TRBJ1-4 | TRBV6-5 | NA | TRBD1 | CASSYSTGINEKLFF | TGTGCCAGCAGTTATTCGACAGGGATCAATGAAAAACTGTTTTTT
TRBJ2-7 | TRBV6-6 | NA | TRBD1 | CASSHRGRSYEQYF | TGTGCCAGCAGCCACAGGGGGCGTTCCTACGAGCAGTACTTC
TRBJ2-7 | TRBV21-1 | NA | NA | CARNLRTGDEQYF | TGTGCCAGAAACCTTAGGACAGGGGACGAGCAGTACTTC
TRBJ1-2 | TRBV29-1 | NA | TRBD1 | CSVWDSTNYGYTF | TGCAGCGTATGGGACAGCACAAACTATGGCTACACCTTC
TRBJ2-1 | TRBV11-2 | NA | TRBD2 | CASSQRGGLNEQFF | TGTGCCAGCAGCCAACGGGGAGGGTTGAATGAGCAGTTCTTC